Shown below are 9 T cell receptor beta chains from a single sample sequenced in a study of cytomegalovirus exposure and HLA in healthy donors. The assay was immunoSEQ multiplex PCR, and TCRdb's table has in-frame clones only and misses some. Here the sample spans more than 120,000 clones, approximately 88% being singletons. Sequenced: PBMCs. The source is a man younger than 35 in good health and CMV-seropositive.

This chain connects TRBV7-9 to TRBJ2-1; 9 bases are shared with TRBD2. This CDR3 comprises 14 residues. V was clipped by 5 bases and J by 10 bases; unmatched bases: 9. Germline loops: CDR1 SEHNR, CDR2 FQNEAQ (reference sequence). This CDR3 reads CASSRGGARGEQFF. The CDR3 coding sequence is TGTGCCAGCAGCCGCGGGGGGGCCAGGGGAGAGCAGTTCTTC.

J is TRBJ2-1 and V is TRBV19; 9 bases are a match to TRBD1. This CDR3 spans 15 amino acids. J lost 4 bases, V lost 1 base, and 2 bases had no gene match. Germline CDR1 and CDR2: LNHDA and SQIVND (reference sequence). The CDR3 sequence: CASSIGDRAYNEQFF. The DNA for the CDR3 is TGTGCCAGTAGTATAGGGGACAGGGCATACAATGAGCAGTTCTTC.

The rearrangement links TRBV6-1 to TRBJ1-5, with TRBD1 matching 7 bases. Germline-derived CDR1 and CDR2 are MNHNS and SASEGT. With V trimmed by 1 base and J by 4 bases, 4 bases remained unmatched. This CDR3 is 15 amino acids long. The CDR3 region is CASSEGGQQNQPQHF. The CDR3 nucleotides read TGTGCCAGCAGTGAAGGGGGACAGCAGAATCAGCCCCAGCATTTT.

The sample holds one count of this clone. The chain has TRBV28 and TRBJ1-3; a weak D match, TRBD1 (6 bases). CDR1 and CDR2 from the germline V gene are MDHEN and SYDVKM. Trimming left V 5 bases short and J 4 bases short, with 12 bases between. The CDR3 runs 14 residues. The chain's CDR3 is CASSRTGSGNTIYF. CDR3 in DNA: TGTGCCAGCAGTCGAACAGGGTCGGGAAACACCATATATTTT.

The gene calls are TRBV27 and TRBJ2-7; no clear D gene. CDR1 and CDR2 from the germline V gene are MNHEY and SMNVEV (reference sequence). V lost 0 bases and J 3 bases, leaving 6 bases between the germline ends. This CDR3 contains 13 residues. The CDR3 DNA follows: TGTGCCAGCAGTTTATCCCTCTACTACGAGCAGTACTTC. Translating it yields CASSLSLYYEQYF.

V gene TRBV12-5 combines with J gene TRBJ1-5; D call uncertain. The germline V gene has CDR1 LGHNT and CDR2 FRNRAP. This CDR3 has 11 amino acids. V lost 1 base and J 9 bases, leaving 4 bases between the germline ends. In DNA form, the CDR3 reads TGTGCTAGTGGTTTGGGAGGGCCCCAGCATTTT. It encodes CASGLGGPQHF. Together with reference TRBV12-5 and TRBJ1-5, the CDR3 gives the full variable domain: DARVTQTPRHKVTEMGQEVTMRCQPILGHNTVFWYRQTMMQGLELLAYFRNRAPLDDSGMPKDRFSAEMPDATLATLKIQPSEPRDSAVYFCASGLGGPQHFGDGTRLSIL.

The DNA for the CDR3 is TGTGCCAGCAGCCCCCACGGGGGGTCCACTGAAGCTTTCTTT. This encodes CASSPHGGSTEAFF. The chain has TRBV5-4 and TRBJ1-1, with D possibly matching TRBD1 (5 bases). Between the trimmed V and J ends, which lost 4 bases and 4 bases, there was a span of 14 bases. From germline, CDR1 is SGHNT and CDR2 YYREEE (reference sequence). This CDR3 region has 14 residues.

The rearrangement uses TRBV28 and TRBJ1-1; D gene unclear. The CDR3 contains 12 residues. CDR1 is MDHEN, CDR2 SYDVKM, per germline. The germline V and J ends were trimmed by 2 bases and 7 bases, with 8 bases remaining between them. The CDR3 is CASSLRHGEAFF. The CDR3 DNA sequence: TGTGCCAGCAGTTTACGCCACGGTGAAGCTTTCTTT. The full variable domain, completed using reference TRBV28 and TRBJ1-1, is DVKVTQSSRYLVKRTGEKVFLECVQDMDHENMFWYRQDPGLGLRLIYFSYDVKMKEKGDIPEGYSVSREKKERFSLILESASTNQTSMYLCASSLRHGEAFFGQGTRLTVV.

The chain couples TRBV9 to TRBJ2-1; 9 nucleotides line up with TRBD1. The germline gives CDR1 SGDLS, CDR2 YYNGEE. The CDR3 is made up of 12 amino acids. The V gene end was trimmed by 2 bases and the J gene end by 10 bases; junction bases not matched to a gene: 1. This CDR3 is CASSVGQGEQFF. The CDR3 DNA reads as TGTGCCAGCAGCGTGGGACAGGGAGAGCAGTTCTTC.